This T cell receptor (beta chain) emerged from a study of response to subunit inactivated influenza vaccine. TCRdb reanalysed the RT-PCR reads using MiXCR and keeps one entry per CDR3 protein. This sample has about 780,000 distinct CDR3 sequences, with around a sixth found just once. Worth noting for this clonotype: Antigen: not known.

Trimming took 5 bases from V and 1 from J, leaving 18 bases between them. The CDR3 spans 16 residues. Germline V gene lookup returns CDR1 SGHAT and CDR2 FQNNGV. Study results and limitations: Every seasonal influenza vaccination brings in few new T cells, the authors suggested.

The specimen comprised PBMCs from blood, sampled less than 6 days after vaccination. This chain joins TRBV11-2 and TRBJ2-7; either TRBD1 or TRBD2 may fit D (6 bases each). This sequence originates from a man aged 50-59 years who received an inactivated influenza vaccine. This CDR3 reads CASSTWGREVSYEQYF. CDR3 sequence (DNA): TGTGCCAGCAGCACCTGGGGGCGGGAAGTATCCTACGAGCAGTACTTC. Variable domain in full (rest from reference TRBV11-2 and TRBJ2-7): EAGVAQSPRYKIIEKRQSVAFWCNPISGHATLYWYQQILGQGPKLLIQFQNNGVVDDSQLPKDRFSAERLKGVDSTLKIQPAKLEDSAVYLCASSTWGREVSYEQYFGPGTRLTVT.